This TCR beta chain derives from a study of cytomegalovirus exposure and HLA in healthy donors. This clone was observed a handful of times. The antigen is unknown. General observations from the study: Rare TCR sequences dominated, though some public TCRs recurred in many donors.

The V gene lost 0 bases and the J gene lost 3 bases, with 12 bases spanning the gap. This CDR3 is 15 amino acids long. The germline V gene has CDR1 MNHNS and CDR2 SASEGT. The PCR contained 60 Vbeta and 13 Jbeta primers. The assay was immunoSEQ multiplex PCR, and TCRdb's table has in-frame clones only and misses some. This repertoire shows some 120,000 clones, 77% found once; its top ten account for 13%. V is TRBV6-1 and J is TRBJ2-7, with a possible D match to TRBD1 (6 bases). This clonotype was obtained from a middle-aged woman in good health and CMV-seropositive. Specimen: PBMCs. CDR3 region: CASSEAPGQLYEQYF. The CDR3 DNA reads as TGTGCCAGCAGTGAAGCGCCTGGACAGCTCTACGAGCAGTACTTC.